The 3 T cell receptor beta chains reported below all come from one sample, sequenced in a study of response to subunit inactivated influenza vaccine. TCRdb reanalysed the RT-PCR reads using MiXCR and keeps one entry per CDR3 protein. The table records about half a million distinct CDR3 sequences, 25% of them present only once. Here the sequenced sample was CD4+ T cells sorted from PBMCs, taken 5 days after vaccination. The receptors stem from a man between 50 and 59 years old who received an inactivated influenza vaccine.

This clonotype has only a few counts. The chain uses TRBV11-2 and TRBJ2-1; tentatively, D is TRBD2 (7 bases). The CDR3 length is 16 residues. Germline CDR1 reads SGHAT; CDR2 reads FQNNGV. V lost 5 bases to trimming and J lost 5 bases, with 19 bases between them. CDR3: CASSALRGGGDNEQFF. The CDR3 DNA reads TGTGCCAGCAGCGCCCTTAGGGGCGGGGGCGACAATGAGCAGTTCTTC.

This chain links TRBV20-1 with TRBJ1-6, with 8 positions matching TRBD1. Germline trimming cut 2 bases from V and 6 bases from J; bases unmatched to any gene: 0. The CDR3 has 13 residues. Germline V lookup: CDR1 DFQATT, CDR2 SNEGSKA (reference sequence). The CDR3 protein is CSARTGGNSPLHF. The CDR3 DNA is TGCAGTGCTAGAACAGGGGGTAATTCACCCCTCCACTTT.

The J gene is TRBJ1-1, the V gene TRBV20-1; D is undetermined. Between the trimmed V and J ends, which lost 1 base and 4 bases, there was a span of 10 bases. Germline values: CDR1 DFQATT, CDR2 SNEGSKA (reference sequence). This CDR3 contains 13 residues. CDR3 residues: CSARARYSTEAFF. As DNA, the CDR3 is TGCAGTGCTAGAGCCCGGTATAGCACTGAAGCTTTCTTT.